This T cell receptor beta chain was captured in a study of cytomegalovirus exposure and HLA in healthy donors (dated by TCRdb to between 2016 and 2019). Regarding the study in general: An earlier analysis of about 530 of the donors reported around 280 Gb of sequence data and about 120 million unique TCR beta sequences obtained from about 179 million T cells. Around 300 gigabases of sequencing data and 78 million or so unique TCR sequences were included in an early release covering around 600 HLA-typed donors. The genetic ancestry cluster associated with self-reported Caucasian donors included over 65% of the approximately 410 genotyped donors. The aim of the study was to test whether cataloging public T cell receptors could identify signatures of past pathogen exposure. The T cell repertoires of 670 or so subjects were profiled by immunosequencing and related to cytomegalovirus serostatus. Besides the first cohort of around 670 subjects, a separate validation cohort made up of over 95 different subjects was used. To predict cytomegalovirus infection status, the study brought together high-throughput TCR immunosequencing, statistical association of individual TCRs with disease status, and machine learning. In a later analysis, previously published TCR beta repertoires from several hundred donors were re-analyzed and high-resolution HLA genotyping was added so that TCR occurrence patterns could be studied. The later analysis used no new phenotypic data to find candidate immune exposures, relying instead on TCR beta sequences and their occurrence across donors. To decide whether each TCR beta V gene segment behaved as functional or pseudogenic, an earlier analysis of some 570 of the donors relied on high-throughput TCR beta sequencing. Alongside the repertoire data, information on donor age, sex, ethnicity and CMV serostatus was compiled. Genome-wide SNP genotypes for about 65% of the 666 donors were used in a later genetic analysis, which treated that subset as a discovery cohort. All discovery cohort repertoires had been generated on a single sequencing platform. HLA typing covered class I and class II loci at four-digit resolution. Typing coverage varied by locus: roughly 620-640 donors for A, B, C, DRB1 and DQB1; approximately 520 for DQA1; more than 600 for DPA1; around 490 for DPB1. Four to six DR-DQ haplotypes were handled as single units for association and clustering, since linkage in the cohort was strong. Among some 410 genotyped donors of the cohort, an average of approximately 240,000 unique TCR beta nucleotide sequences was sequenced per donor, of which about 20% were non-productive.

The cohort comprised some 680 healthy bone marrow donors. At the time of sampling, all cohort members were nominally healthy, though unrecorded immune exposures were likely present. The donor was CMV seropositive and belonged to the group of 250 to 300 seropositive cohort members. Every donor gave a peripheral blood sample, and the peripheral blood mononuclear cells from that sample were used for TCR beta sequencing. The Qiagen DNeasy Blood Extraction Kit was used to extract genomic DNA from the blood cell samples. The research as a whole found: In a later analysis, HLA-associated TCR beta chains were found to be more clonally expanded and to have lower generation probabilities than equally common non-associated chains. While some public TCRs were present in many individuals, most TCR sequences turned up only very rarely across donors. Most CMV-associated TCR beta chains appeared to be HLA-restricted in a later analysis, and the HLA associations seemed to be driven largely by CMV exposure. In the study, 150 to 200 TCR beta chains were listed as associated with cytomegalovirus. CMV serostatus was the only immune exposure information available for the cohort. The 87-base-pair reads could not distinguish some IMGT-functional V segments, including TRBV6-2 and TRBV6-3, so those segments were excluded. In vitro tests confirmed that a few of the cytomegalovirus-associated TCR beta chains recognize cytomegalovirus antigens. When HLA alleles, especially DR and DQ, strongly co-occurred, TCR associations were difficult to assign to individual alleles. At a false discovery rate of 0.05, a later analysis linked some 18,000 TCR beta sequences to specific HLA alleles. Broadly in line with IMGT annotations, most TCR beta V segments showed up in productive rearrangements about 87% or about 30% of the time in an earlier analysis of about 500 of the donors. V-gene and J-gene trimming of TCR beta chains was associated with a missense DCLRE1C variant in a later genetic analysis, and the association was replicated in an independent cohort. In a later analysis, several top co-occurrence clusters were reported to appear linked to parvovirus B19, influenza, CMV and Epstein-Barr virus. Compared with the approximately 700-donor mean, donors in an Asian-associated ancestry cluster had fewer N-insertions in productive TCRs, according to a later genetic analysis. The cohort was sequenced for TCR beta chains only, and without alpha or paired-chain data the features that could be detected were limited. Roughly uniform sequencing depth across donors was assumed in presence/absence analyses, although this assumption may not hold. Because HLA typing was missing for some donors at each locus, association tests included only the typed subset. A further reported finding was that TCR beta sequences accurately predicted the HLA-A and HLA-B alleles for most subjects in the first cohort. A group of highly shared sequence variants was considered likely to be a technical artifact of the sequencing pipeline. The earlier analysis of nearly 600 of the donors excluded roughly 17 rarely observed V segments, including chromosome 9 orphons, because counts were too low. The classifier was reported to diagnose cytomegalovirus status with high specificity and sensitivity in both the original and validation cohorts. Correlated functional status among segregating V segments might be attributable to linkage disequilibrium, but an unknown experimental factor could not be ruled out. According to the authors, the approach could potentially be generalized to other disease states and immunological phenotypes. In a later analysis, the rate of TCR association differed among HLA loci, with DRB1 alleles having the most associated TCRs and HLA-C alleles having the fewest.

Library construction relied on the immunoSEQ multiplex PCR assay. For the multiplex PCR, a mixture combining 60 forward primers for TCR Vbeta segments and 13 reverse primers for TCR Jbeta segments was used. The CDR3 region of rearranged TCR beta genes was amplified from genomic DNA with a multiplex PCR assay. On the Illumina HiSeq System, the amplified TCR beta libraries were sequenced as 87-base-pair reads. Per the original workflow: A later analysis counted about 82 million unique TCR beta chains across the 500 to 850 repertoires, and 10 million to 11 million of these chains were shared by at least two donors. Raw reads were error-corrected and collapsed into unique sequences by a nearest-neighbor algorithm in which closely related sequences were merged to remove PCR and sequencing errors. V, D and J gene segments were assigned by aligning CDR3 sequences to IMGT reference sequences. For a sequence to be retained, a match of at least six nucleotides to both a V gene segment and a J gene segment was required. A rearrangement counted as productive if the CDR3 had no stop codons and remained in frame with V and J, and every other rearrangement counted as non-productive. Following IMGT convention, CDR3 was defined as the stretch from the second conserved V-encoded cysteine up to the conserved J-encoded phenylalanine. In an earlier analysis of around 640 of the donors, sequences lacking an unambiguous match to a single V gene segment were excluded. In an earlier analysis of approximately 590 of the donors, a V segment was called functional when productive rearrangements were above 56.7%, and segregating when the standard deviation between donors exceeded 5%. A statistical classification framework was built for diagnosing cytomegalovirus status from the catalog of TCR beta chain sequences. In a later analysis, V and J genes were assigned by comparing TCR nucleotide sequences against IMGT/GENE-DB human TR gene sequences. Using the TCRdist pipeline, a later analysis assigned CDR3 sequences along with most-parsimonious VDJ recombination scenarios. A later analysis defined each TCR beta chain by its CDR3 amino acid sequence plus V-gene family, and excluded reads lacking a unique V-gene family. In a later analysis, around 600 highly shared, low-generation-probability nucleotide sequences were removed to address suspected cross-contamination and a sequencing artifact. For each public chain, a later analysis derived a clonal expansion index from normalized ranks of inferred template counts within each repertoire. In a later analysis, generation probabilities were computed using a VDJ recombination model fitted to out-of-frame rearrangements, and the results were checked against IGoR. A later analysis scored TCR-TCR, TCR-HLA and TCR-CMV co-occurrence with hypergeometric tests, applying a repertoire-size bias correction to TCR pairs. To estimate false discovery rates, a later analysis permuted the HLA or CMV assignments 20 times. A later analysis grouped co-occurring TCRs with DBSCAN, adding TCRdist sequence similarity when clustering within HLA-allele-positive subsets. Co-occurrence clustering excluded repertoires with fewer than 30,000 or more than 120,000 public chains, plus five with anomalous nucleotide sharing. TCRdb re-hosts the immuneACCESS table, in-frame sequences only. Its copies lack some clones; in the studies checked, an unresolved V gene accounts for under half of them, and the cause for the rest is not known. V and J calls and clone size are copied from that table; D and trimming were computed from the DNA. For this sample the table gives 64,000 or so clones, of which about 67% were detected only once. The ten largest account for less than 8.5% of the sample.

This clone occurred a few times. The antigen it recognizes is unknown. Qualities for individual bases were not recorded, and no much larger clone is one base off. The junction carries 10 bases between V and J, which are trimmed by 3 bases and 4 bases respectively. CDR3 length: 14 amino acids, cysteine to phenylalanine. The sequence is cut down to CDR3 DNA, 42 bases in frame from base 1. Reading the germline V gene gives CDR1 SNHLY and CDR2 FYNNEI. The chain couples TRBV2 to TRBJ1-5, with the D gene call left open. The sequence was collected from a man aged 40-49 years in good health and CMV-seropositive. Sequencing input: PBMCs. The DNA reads TGTGCCAGCAGTGACCGACAAGAAAATCAGCCCCAGCATTTT. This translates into CASSDRQENQPQHF.